This T cell receptor beta chain was sequenced during a study of graft-versus-host responses after intestinal transplantation. Whole-study context: Recipients had multivisceral, liver-intestinal, or isolated intestinal transplants.

Some clones are missing from TCRdb's copy, which holds only in-frame ones; the method was immunoSEQ multiplex PCR. The data show 80,000 to 100,000 clones, about 88% seen once. This clone showed up just once. Its target is unknown. Overall study findings and caveats: Recipient marrow contained GvH clones, some of which appeared first in ileum or blood. There was an association between peak levels of circulating GvH clones and early post-transplant HvG declines. High graft-versus-host to host-versus-graft clonal ratios were seen in allografts of patients with graft-donor T cell macrochimerism.

The CDR3 consists of 14 residues. The germline V and J ends were trimmed by 2 bases and 6 bases, with 11 bases remaining between them. CDR1 and CDR2 (germline): SGHRS, YFSETQ. The specimen was unstimulated CD4+ T cells sorted from spleen or lymph node cells, collected before intestinal transplant. The receptor was isolated from a human donor who received an intestinal transplant. The genes are TRBV5-1 and TRBJ2-2; D not resolved. The CDR3 DNA follows: TGCGCCAGCAGCTTTACCTGGAGCGCCGGGGAGCTGTTTTTT. It is translated as CASSFTWSAGELFF.